The sample holds a few counts of the clone carrying this T cell receptor (beta chain). What it binds is unknown. This sample was included in a study of T cell repertoires in cytomegalovirus infection. Study information: Recently identified HLA-C-restricted and well-studied HLA-B-restricted CMV epitopes were used. Study-wide results and limits: HLA-C-restricted CMV clonotypes gave the most frequent clonotype in two of eight donors.

TCRdb reprocessed the reads with MiXCR, giving one entry per CDR3 protein. The sample lists 250,000 to 400,000 distinct CDR3 sequences; around 25% were seen once. V shed 7 bases and J shed 3 bases, with 10 bases lying between them. The CDR3 has 13 amino acids. CDR1 is MNHNS and CDR2 is SASEGT in the germline V gene. The source of this sequence is a human donor in good health (CMV status not recorded). Some clones in this sample may be carry-over from other donors' samples. Specimen: cultured PBMCs, collected from culture after CMV antigen stimulation. V is TRBV6-1 and J is TRBJ2-1; the D gene is possibly TRBD2 (6 bases). The CDR3 sequence is CASIKAGYNEQFF. CDR3 nucleotide sequence: TGTGCCAGCATCAAAGCGGGCTACAATGAGCAGTTCTTC.